These 13 T cell receptor beta chains were sequenced from one sample in a study of PD-L1 blockade in urothelial cancer. Some clones are missing from TCRdb's copy, which holds only in-frame ones; the method was immunoSEQ multiplex PCR. The sample yields roughly 120,000 clones, around nine tenths seen once. Sample time point: peripheral blood 6 weeks after treatment start. This material consisted of PBMCs, taken around atezolizumab (anti-PD-L1) treatment. The receptors here all came from a man aged 55-75 years with urothelial cancer.

The V gene is TRBV5-6, the J gene TRBJ1-6, with D perhaps matching TRBD1 (6 bases). This CDR3 comprises 15 residues. Germline values: CDR1 SGHDT, CDR2 YYEEEE. V was shortened by 4 bases and J by 4 bases, with 12 bases between the two germline ends. CDR3 DNA sequence: TGTGCCAGCAGCCGGGCAGGGGTTTATAATTCACCCCTCCACTTT. It yields the protein CASSRAGVYNSPLHF.

Only a few counts were recorded for this clone. The chain has TRBV28 and TRBJ1-2, with a tentative D call TRBD1 (5 bases). V was trimmed by 5 bases and J by 8 bases, leaving 12 bases between them. Per the germline V gene, CDR1 is MDHEN and CDR2 is SYDVKM. This CDR3 is built from 12 residues. CDR3 in DNA: TGTGCCAGCAGTGGGACTGTTAAGGGCTACACCTTC. This sequence encodes CASSGTVKGYTF.

V and J are TRBV7-8 and TRBJ1-4; 8 nucleotides align to TRBD1. Trimming at V came to 0 bases and at J to 7 bases, leaving 4 bases not matched to a gene. The germline gives CDR1 SGHVS, CDR2 FQNEAQ. This CDR3 has 15 residues. In nucleotides, the CDR3 is TGTGCCAGCAGCTTAGCGAGGACAGGGTTTGAAAAACTGTTTTTT. Translated: CASSLARTGFEKLFF. Filled out from reference TRBV7-8 and TRBJ1-4, the complete variable domain reads GAGVSQSPRYKVAKRGQDVALRCDPISGHVSLFWYQQALGQGPEFLTYFQNEAQLDKSGLPSDRFFAERPEGSVSTLKIQRTQQEDSAVYLCASSLARTGFEKLFFGSGTQLSVL.

The V and J genes are TRBV5-5 and TRBJ1-4, with TRBD1 identical over 10 bases. The CDR3 is made up of 16 amino acids. V lost 3 bases to trimming and J lost 2 bases; unmatched junction nucleotides: 4. CDR1 is SGHKS, CDR2 YYEKEE, per germline (reference sequence). The CDR3 loop is CASSWGQGRTNEKLFF. In DNA form, the CDR3 reads TGTGCCAGCAGCTGGGGACAGGGGAGGACTAATGAAAAACTGTTTTTT.

The chain joins TRBV6-6 to TRBJ1-1; tentatively, D is TRBD1 (6 bases). Per the germline V gene, CDR1 is MNHNY and CDR2 is SVGAGI (reference sequence). Trimming pared 6 bases from V and 5 bases from J, leaving 19 bases between. The CDR3 runs 15 residues. CDR3 sequence reads: CASSPGGGANTEAFF. CDR3 DNA: TGTGCCAGCAGCCCGGGAGGGGGGGCGAATACTGAAGCTTTCTTT.

V is TRBV14 and J is TRBJ1-2; 7 bases align to TRBD1. The CDR3 length is 14 residues. V dropped 4 bases and J dropped 4; count of bases not matched to a gene: 6. The germline V gene has CDR1 SGHDN and CDR2 FVKESK. CDR3 in amino acids: CASSPTTGSYGYTF. CDR3 nucleotides: TGTGCCAGCAGCCCTACGACAGGGAGCTATGGCTACACCTTC.

This chain connects TRBV19 to TRBJ2-6; the match to TRBD1 covers 8 bases. Trimming at V came to 5 bases and at J to 4 bases, leaving 10 bases not matched to a gene. Germline values: CDR1 LNHDA, CDR2 SQIVND (reference sequence). The CDR3 has 17 amino acids. As DNA, the CDR3 is TGTGCCAGTAGTCCCCGGACAGGGCTTGGCGGGGCCAACGTCCTGACTTTC. Protein: CASSPRTGLGGANVLTF.

V is TRBV19 and J is TRBJ2-7; 11 bases match TRBD1. V dropped 7 bases and J dropped 6; count of bases not matched to a gene: 8. The CDR3 length is 14 residues. CDR1 is LNHDA, CDR2 SQIVND, per germline (reference sequence). The chain's CDR3 is CASTPGTGGGEQYF. The CDR3 nucleotides are TGTGCCAGTACCCCCGGGACAGGGGGGGGCGAGCAGTACTTC.

CDR3 residues: CASSLRAGGSTDTQYF. The DNA for the CDR3 is TGTGCCAGCAGCTTAAGGGCGGGGGGTTCCACAGATACGCAGTATTTT. The J gene is TRBJ2-3, the V gene TRBV7-3; 8 positions match TRBD2. Germline lookup yields CDR1 SGHTA and CDR2 FQGTGA. Germline trimming cut 1 base from V and 2 bases from J; bases unmatched to any gene: 5. This CDR3 has 16 amino acids.

This chain connects TRBV5-1 to TRBJ2-3; a possible D gene is TRBD2 (5 bases). The CDR3 contains 14 residues. Trimming took off 0 bases at V and 2 bases at J, with 7 bases between the two ends. In germline, CDR1 is SGHRS, CDR2 YFSETQ. The DNA for the CDR3 is TGCGCCAGCAGCTTGGTCGACTACACAGATACGCAGTATTTT. Residues: CASSLVDYTDTQYF.

The chain has TRBV7-9 and TRBJ1-4; 7 positions match TRBD1. Germline V gene data show CDR1 as SEHNR and CDR2 as FQNEAQ (reference sequence). The CDR3 has 14 amino acids. Germline trimming cut 3 bases from V and 6 bases from J; bases unmatched to any gene: 4. CDR3 sequence reads: CASSFGTAHEKLFF. The CDR3 DNA reads as TGTGCCAGCAGCTTCGGGACAGCCCATGAAAAACTGTTTTTT.

The CDR3 nucleotides are TGCGCCAGCAGCTCGGGACAGTACAATGAGCAGTTCTTC. This translates into CASSSGQYNEQFF. The rearrangement uses TRBV5-1 and TRBJ2-1; TRBD1 matches 7 bases. Germline assignment: CDR1 SGHRS and CDR2 YFSETQ. The length of the CDR3 is 13 residues. After removal of 3 bases from V and 4 bases from J, the junction contained 1 base not matched to a gene.

The V and J genes are TRBV20-1 and TRBJ2-3; D not certain. Per germline, CDR1 DFQATT and CDR2 SNEGSKA (reference sequence). Trimming left V 6 bases short and J 5 bases short, with 6 bases between. CDR3 size: 10 residues. The CDR3 here is CSAFRDTQYF. The DNA for the CDR3 is TGCAGTGCGTTTCGAGATACGCAGTATTTT.